These 8 T cell receptor beta chains came from one sample sequenced in a study of Ad26.COV2.S vaccination and SARS-CoV-2 variants. Repertoires were generated with immunoSEQ multiplex PCR, while TCRdb's copy carries only in-frame clones and drops some. Of over 350,000 clones in the sample, approximately 90% were seen once. Treatment defined: approximately 18 received Ad26.COV2.S at low or high dose, single or two shots; about 5 received placebo; per-sample allocation not given. The study sampled participants on day 63 after the first vaccine or placebo injection. The sequences come from peripheral blood, collected in a trial of Ad26.COV2.S vaccine versus placebo. The receptor set was obtained from a person aged 18-60 years who received the Ad26.COV2.S COVID-19 vaccine or a placebo.

The CDR3 bases are TGTGCCAGTAGTATTTTTCAACAGGGCTTACAGCCCCAGCATTTT. Translating gives CASSIFQQGLQPQHF. This chain connects TRBV19 to TRBJ1-5; TRBD1 is a possible D gene (6 bases). In germline, CDR1 is LNHDA, CDR2 SQIVND (reference sequence). This CDR3 has 15 amino acids. V was cut by 3 bases and J by 7 bases, with 16 bases left in between.

V gene TRBV2 combines with J gene TRBJ1-6; no reliable D call. CDR3 length equals 13 residues. Germline loops: CDR1 SNHLY, CDR2 FYNNEI. V was clipped by 4 bases and J by 7 bases, with 8 bases between them. CDR3 protein: CASSAESNSPLHF. For the CDR3, the DNA is TGTGCCAGCAGTGCGGAGAGCAATTCACCCCTCCACTTT. Supplemented by reference TRBV2 and TRBJ1-6, the full variable domain reads EPEVTQTPSHQVTQMGQEVILRCVPISNHLYFYWYRQILGQKVEFLVSFYNNEISEKSEIFDDQFSVERPDGSNFTLKIRSTKLEDSAMYFCASSAESNSPLHFGNGTRLTVT.

In its sample, this clone was seen once. The gene calls are TRBV5-1 and TRBJ1-2; a possible D gene is TRBD1 (6 bases). There are 15 residues in the CDR3. Trimming took off 0 bases at V and 4 bases at J, with 13 bases between the two ends. CDR1 and CDR2 from the germline V gene are SGHRS and YFSETQ. The CDR3 nucleotides read TGCGCCAGCAGCTTGGGGGCACAGGGACGCTATGGCTACACCTTC. This gives the protein CASSLGAQGRYGYTF.

The chain combines TRBV11-2 with TRBJ2-1; 9 positions match TRBD1. The CDR3 is made up of 15 amino acids. Trimming took 5 bases from V and 6 from J; bases not matched to a gene: 8. Per germline, CDR1 SGHAT and CDR2 FQNNGV. The CDR3 DNA is TGTGCCAGCAGCAATAACCCGACAGGGGGCAATGAGCAGTTCTTC. Protein: CASSNNPTGGNEQFF.

The J gene is TRBJ1-1, the V gene TRBV18; D is undetermined. This CDR3 is 16 amino acids long. Germline V gene lookup returns CDR1 KGHSH and CDR2 LQKENI. Deletions cut 2 bases from V and 1 base from J, with 14 bases between. The CDR3 here is CASSPGRNSQNTEAFF. CDR3 bases: TGTGCCAGCTCACCAGGTCGTAACAGCCAGAACACTGAAGCTTTCTTT.

The V and J genes are TRBV2 and TRBJ1-1; D is perhaps TRBD1 (6 bases). V was trimmed by 6 bases and J by 3 bases, leaving 17 bases between them. This CDR3 comprises 15 residues. Germline V gene sequence: CDR1 SNHLY, CDR2 FYNNEI. The CDR3 here is CASRGAAELYTEAFF. DNA of the CDR3: TGTGCCAGCAGGGGGGCTGCGGAACTATACACTGAAGCTTTCTTT.

Concerning this clone itself: An end of the junction does not agree with germline; a read error may underlie this. The chain uses TRBV19 and TRBJ2-6; D possibly matches TRBD1 or TRBD2 (5 bases each). Germline CDR1 and CDR2: LNHDA and SQIVND (reference sequence). The CDR3 consists of 16 residues. CDR3 region: CASSIQVGAGANVLTF. The CDR3 DNA is TGTGCCAGTAGCATTCAAGTCGGGGCTGGAGCCAACGTCCTGACTTTC.

The chain joins TRBV6-5 to TRBJ2-7, with 11 bases fitting TRBD1. The CDR3 is made up of 13 amino acids. In germline, CDR1 is MNHEY, CDR2 SVGAGI. The V gene end was trimmed by 6 bases and the J gene end by 7 bases; junction bases not matched to a gene: 5. CDR3 nucleotides: TGTGCCAGCAGCGGACAGGGGGCTTTTGAGCAGTACTTC. This translates into CASSGQGAFEQYF.